The 9 T cell receptor beta chains in this list originate from one sample, sequenced in a study of T cells in Graves' hyperthyroidism and ophthalmopathy. Amplification yielded TCR beta CDR3 regions, with RNA transcripts as the source. Carried out on the TCR CDR3, a first-round RT-PCR used the HTBI primer set. TCRdb re-called the multiplex PCR reads with MiXCR, one entry per CDR3 protein. The sample yields nearly 600,000 distinct CDR3 sequences, 14% seen once. The sequenced material came from blood. These receptors were taken from a woman in her late teens or twenties with Graves' ophthalmopathy.

This clonotype was recorded at least ten times. The V and J genes are TRBV29-1 and TRBJ2-5, with D possibly matching TRBD2 (6 bases). The CDR3 spans 15 residues. Germline CDR1 SQVTM, CDR2 ANQGSEA. Trimming left V 8 bases short and J 2 bases short, with 21 bases between. CDR3 loop: CSTRGGPRGQETQYF. The CDR3 DNA follows: TGCAGCACTAGGGGAGGACCCCGGGGGCAAGAGACCCAGTACTTC.

V gene TRBV9 combines with J gene TRBJ2-5; D possibly corresponds to TRBD1 (5 bases). The V gene lost 0 bases and the J gene lost 2 bases, with 14 bases spanning the gap. The CDR3 has 16 residues. Germline lookup yields CDR1 SGDLS and CDR2 YYNGEE. The CDR3 DNA is TGTGCCAGCAGCGTAGGGGTGATGGGGCCGCAAGAGACCCAGTACTTC. Residues: CASSVGVMGPQETQYF.

This clonotype occurred a few times. The genes are TRBV5-5 and TRBJ1-4; no clear D. The CDR3 loop spans 16 amino acids. The V and J ends lost 0 bases and 3 bases respectively, with 12 bases between them. Germline CDR1 SGHKS, CDR2 YYEKEE (reference sequence). The CDR3 DNA follows: TGTGCCAGCAGCTTGGATATGGGCACGGCTAATGAAAAACTGTTTTTT. Translation gives CASSLDMGTANEKLFF.

This clonotype was observed at least ten times. The V call is TRBV12-3 or TRBV12-4, the J call TRBJ1-1; no definite D call. The CDR3 has 11 amino acids. The CDR3 loop reads CAAGKNTEAFF. The CDR3 nucleotides read TGTGCAGCGGGGAAGAACACTGAAGCTTTCTTT.

This clonotype was observed at least ten times. The V gene is TRBV5-1, the J gene TRBJ2-5; maybe TRBD2 (6 bases). CDR3 length: 15 residues. V was pared by 1 base and J by 5 bases, with 15 bases between. Germline loops: CDR1 SGHRS, CDR2 YFSETQ. CDR3 residues: CASSLLSSERETQYF. In DNA form, the CDR3 reads TGCGCCAGCAGCTTGCTCTCTAGCGAAAGGGAGACCCAGTACTTC.

This clonotype occurred many times. The rearrangement joins TRBV28 to TRBJ1-2; D not resolved. Trimming took 2 bases from V and 4 from J, leaving 11 bases between them. CDR1 and CDR2 (germline): MDHEN, SYDVKM. This CDR3 has 14 amino acids. The CDR3 is CASSLPRRIYGYTF. The CDR3 nucleotides read TGTGCCAGCAGTTTACCTCGGAGGATCTATGGCTACACCTTC.

This chain connects TRBV10-3 to TRBJ2-6; D ambiguous. Germline CDR1 is ENHRY and CDR2 is SYGVKD. The CDR3 extends over 18 amino acids. The V end lost 0 bases, the J end lost 0 bases, and 12 bases lay between the germline ends. CDR3: CAISESIGPGSGANVLTF. The CDR3 DNA reads TGTGCCATCAGTGAGTCGATTGGGCCCGGCTCTGGGGCCAACGTCCTGACTTTC.

This clonotype was seen repeatedly, ten times or more. J is TRBJ1-2 and V is TRBV6-6; D gene uncertain. V was trimmed by 0 bases and J by 0 bases, leaving 8 bases between them. The CDR3 is 15 residues long. Germline V gene sequence: CDR1 MNHNY, CDR2 SVGAGI (reference sequence). In nucleotides, the CDR3 is TGTGCCAGCAGTTACTCGTTTGGCTCTAACTATGGCTACACCTTC. This encodes CASSYSFGSNYGYTF.

This clonotype was counted many times. The chain recombines TRBV6-2 or TRBV6-3 with TRBJ2-1; 13 bases line up with TRBD2. Trimming cost V 2 bases and J 2 bases; bases outside gene matches: 3. Germline CDR1 and CDR2: MNHEY and SVGEGT. The CDR3 extends over 17 amino acids. Here the CDR3 reads CASSYQGLAGPYNEQFF. The CDR3 DNA reads as TGTGCCAGCAGTTACCAGGGACTAGCGGGACCCTACAATGAGCAGTTCTTC.